The 12 T cell receptor beta chains below were found in one sample sequenced in a study of T-cell reconstitution after alpha-beta-depleted transplantation in children. Preparation of the TCRbeta library involved a method that used unique molecular identifiers. One entry per CDR3 protein, called by TCRdb with MiXCR from the PCR reads. The sample consists of approximately 170,000 distinct CDR3 sequences, approximately 12% of them appearing once. This specimen consisted of PBMCs, obtained before TCRalphabeta/CD19-depleted stem cell transplant. These receptors were collected from a boy between 2 and 10 years old with acute myeloid leukemia, due to receive a stem cell transplant.

V and J are TRBV23-1 and TRBJ2-7; 10 bases agree with TRBD2. TRBV23-1 is an ORF, with its function uncertain. The CDR3 spans 15 residues. With V trimmed by 4 bases and J by 6 bases, 9 bases remained unmatched. This CDR3 is CASSPSGRASGEQYF. CDR3 DNA: TGCGCCAGCAGTCCCAGCGGGAGGGCCTCTGGCGAGCAGTACTTC.

In this sample, this clonotype turned up many times. V gene TRBV12-3 or TRBV12-4 combines with J gene TRBJ2-1, with D unclear. Trimming removed 3 bases at V and 8 bases at J, with 14 bases between. The CDR3 has 14 amino acids. In DNA form, the CDR3 reads TGTGCCAGCAGTTTTGTCACTGGGATCGATGAGCAGTTCTTC. Protein sequence: CASSFVTGIDEQFF.

This clonotype was seen many times. The chain has TRBV4-1 and TRBJ2-1; TRBD2 aligns across 11 bases. V lost 0 bases to trimming and J lost 6 bases; unmatched junction nucleotides: 4. This CDR3 is 16 amino acids long. Germline CDR1 is MGHRA and CDR2 is YSYEKL. The CDR3 sequence is CASSQDLAGGLNEQFF. For the CDR3, the DNA is TGCGCCAGCAGCCAAGATCTAGCGGGGGGCCTCAATGAGCAGTTCTTC.

This clonotype was seen repeatedly, ten times or more. The CDR3: CASSLVGLAGSYNEQFF. The CDR3 DNA sequence: TGTGCCAGCAGTTTGGTGGGACTAGCGGGCTCCTACAATGAGCAGTTCTTC. This chain links TRBV12-3 or TRBV12-4 with TRBJ2-1, with 12 nucleotides matching TRBD2. CDR3 length equals 17 residues. J gave up 0 bases and V 3 bases, and 3 bases lay outside the gene matches.

This clonotype was recorded at least ten times. The gene calls are TRBV12-3 or TRBV12-4 and TRBJ1-6, with 11 bases lining up with TRBD1. J was trimmed by 7 bases and V by 5 bases; bases with no gene match: 4. The CDR3 loop spans 15 amino acids. Here the CDR3 DNA reads TGTGCCAGCAGTCCCGGGACAGGGGGGAATTCACCCCTCCACTTT. This gives the protein CASSPGTGGNSPLHF.

There are many counts of this clonotype. The rearrangement joins TRBV6-1 to TRBJ2-2; the match to TRBD2 covers 13 bases. The CDR3 sequence is 17 residues long. Looked up from germline, CDR1 is MNHNS and CDR2 is SASEGT. Trimming cost V 6 bases and J 4 bases; bases outside gene matches: 8. The CDR3 sequence is CASSRPTSGRGTGELFF. CDR3 coding DNA: TGTGCCAGCAGCCGACCTACTAGCGGGAGGGGCACCGGGGAGCTGTTTTTT.

This clonotype was detected many times. The chain is built from TRBV19 and TRBJ1-5; unclear D gene. Germline CDR1 reads LNHDA; CDR2 reads SQIVND (reference sequence). CDR3 length: 14 amino acids. The V gene lost 3 bases and the J gene lost 2 bases, with 8 bases spanning the gap. The CDR3 nucleotides read TGTGCCAGTAGTATCGGACGGGGCAATCAGCCCCAGCATTTT. Protein: CASSIGRGNQPQHF.

This clonotype was seen many times. The chain is built from TRBV20-1 and TRBJ2-5, with D unclear. The CDR3 loop spans 12 amino acids. Germline CDR1 DFQATT, CDR2 SNEGSKA (reference sequence). V was clipped by 3 bases and J by 5 bases, with 10 bases between them. This CDR3 reads CSASRDEETQYF. For the CDR3, the DNA is TGCAGTGCTAGTCGTGACGAGGAGACCCAGTACTTC.

This clonotype was detected ten times or more. V gene TRBV4-1 combines with J gene TRBJ1-2; no reliable D call. The CDR3 consists of 17 residues. Germline V gene data show CDR1 as MGHRA and CDR2 as YSYEKL. Trimming took off 1 base at V and 3 bases at J, with 18 bases between the two ends. DNA for the CDR3: TGCGCCAGCAGCCAAGGAGGCGCCAGGACTACATACTATGGCTACACCTTC. Translation: CASSQGGARTTYYGYTF.

This clonotype has a count of ten or more. The CDR3 region has the DNA TGTGCCAGCAGTCCGATGGGACCAGCTAACTATGGCTACACCTTC. Translating it yields CASSPMGPANYGYTF. The chain is built from TRBV12-3 or TRBV12-4 and TRBJ1-2; weak D call: TRBD1 (5 bases). The V gene lost 5 bases and the J gene lost 0 bases, with 13 bases spanning the gap. The CDR3 covers 15 residues.

This clonotype was counted ten times or more. The chain joins TRBV28 to TRBJ2-5, with 16 bases aligning to TRBD2. The V gene's germline CDR1 is MDHEN and CDR2 SYDVKM. There are 17 residues in the CDR3. The V segment lost 6 bases and the J segment 4 bases; nucleotides outside the gene matches: 8. The CDR3: CASRGGLAGGPTETQYF. The CDR3 DNA sequence: TGTGCCAGCAGGGGGGGACTAGCGGGAGGGCCAACAGAGACCCAGTACTTC.

This clonotype came up many times. V gene TRBV28 combines with J gene TRBJ1-5; the match to TRBD1 covers 7 bases. Germline V lookup: CDR1 MDHEN, CDR2 SYDVKM. Losses at the gene ends were 4 bases for V and 5 bases for J; bases not matched to a gene: 5. This CDR3 has 14 amino acids. The CDR3 DNA sequence: TGTGCCAGCAGTTCGCAGGGGGAAGATCAGCCCCAGCATTTT. Protein: CASSSQGEDQPQHF.